The 16 T cell receptor beta chains below were found in one sample sequenced in a study of T cell changes during pregnancy in multiple sclerosis. Generated by immunoSEQ multiplex PCR, the TCRdb table keeps only in-frame clones and is missing some. The sample carries approximately 83,000 clones, 94% recorded once. The sample consisted of peripheral blood, taken in the third trimester of pregnancy. These receptors were collected from a female donor with multiple sclerosis, enrolled in a pregnancy study.

The chain combines TRBV7-8 with TRBJ1-2; 7 bases agree with TRBD1. The CDR3 contains 15 residues. With V trimmed by 4 bases and J by 5 bases, 10 bases remained unmatched. The germline gives CDR1 SGHVS, CDR2 FQNEAQ. The CDR3 bases are TGTGCCAGCAGCTCCGGGACAGCAAAGCCGTATGGCTACACCTTC. As protein: CASSSGTAKPYGYTF.

This chain joins TRBV5-6 and TRBJ1-3, with 8 bases matching TRBD1. J lost 0 bases, V lost 3 bases, and 8 bases had no gene match. The germline CDR1 and CDR2 sequences are SGHDT and YYEEEE. This CDR3 has 17 residues. The CDR3 protein is CASSSFRTGTSGNTIYF. CDR3 DNA: TGTGCCAGCAGCTCCTTTCGGACAGGGACCTCTGGAAACACCATATATTTT.

This clone was detected once. The chain carries TRBV6-1 and TRBJ1-2; 8 nucleotides agree with TRBD1. The germline V gene encodes CDR1 MNHNS and CDR2 SASEGT. V was pared by 6 bases and J by 4 bases, with 10 bases of the junction left unmatched. The CDR3 is made up of 15 amino acids. The CDR3 is CASSGDRGISYGYTF. As DNA, the CDR3 is TGTGCCAGCAGCGGAGACAGGGGAATAAGCTATGGCTACACCTTC.

The rearrangement links TRBV5-4 to TRBJ2-1; the match to TRBD2 covers 11 bases. The CDR3 has 15 residues. In germline, CDR1 is SGHNT, CDR2 YYREEE (reference sequence). V lost 0 bases and J lost 5; bases outside the gene matches: 1. The DNA for the CDR3 is TGTGCCAGCAGCTTGGGACTAGCGGGAAACAATGAGCAGTTCTTC. This sequence encodes CASSLGLAGNNEQFF.

The chain joins TRBV11-2 to TRBJ2-7; 8 nucleotides match TRBD1. This CDR3 has 15 residues. V trimming: 5 bases; J trimming: 0 bases; junction bases outside the gene matches: 6. Germline lookup yields CDR1 SGHAT and CDR2 FQNNGV. CDR3: CASSIGTGTSYEQYF. For the CDR3, the DNA is TGTGCCAGCAGCATCGGGACAGGAACCTCCTACGAGCAGTACTTC.

The chain recombines TRBV19 with TRBJ1-3; D is unclear. Germline loops: CDR1 LNHDA, CDR2 SQIVND (reference sequence). This CDR3 is built from 14 residues. Between the trimmed V and J ends, which lost 7 bases and 0 bases, there was a span of 10 bases. The CDR3 reads CASITTHSGNTIYF. CDR3 DNA sequence: TGTGCCAGTATAACAACCCACTCTGGAAACACCATATATTTT.

The chain is built from TRBV15 and TRBJ1-5; D unresolved. The germline CDR1 and CDR2 sequences are LNHNV and YYDKDF (reference sequence). This CDR3 has 15 residues. The V end lost 8 bases, the J end lost 4 bases, and 18 bases lay between the germline ends. The CDR3 loop reads CATGRDPGSNQPQHF. Here the CDR3 DNA reads TGTGCCACCGGACGTGATCCGGGGTCTAATCAGCCCCAGCATTTT.

The chain employs TRBV7-9 and TRBJ1-4; D perhaps matches TRBD1 (5 bases). This CDR3 spans 15 amino acids. Per germline, CDR1 SEHNR and CDR2 FQNEAQ (reference sequence). Between the trimmed V and J ends, which lost 5 bases and 0 bases, there was a span of 10 bases. CDR3 protein: CASSRRQPTNEKLFF. Written as DNA, the CDR3 is TGTGCCAGCAGCCGCCGACAGCCAACTAATGAAAAACTGTTTTTT.

The chain recombines TRBV18 with TRBJ2-7, with D tentatively TRBD2 (6 bases). CDR3 size: 12 residues. Deletions cut 5 bases from V and 7 bases from J, with 12 bases between. The germline V gene has CDR1 KGHSH and CDR2 LQKENI. CDR3 protein: CASSREVGEQYF. The CDR3 nucleotides are TGTGCCAGCTCAAGGGAGGTGGGAGAGCAGTACTTC.

This clone occurred once. The V and J genes are TRBV29-1 and TRBJ2-3; TRBD2 might be the D (7 bases). CDR3 length: 14 residues. CDR1 and CDR2 from the germline V gene are SQVTM and ANQGSEA. Trimming stripped 6 bases from V and 2 bases from J, with 15 bases between. CDR3: CSVAGGGATDTQYF. Here the CDR3 DNA reads TGCAGCGTCGCTGGAGGGGGGGCCACAGATACGCAGTATTTT.

J is TRBJ1-5 and V is TRBV2; 10 positions match TRBD1. From germline, CDR1 is SNHLY and CDR2 FYNNEI. This CDR3 spans 13 amino acids. The J segment lost 7 bases and the V segment lost 6 bases, leaving 3 bases of the junction unmatched. The CDR3, as DNA: TGTGCCAGCAGCCAGGACAGGGGGCAGCCCCAGCATTTT. This gives the protein CASSQDRGQPQHF.

The chain carries TRBV28 and TRBJ2-1; 11 bases map to TRBD2. Germline values: CDR1 MDHEN, CDR2 SYDVKM. Trimming cost V 10 bases and J 7 bases; bases outside gene matches: 9. The CDR3 totals 14 residues. This CDR3 reads CATQLAGGGNEQFF. Here the CDR3 DNA reads TGTGCCACCCAATTAGCGGGAGGGGGAAATGAGCAGTTCTTC.

The V gene is TRBV5-6, the J gene TRBJ2-1; TRBD2 aligns across 10 bases. Germline values: CDR1 SGHDT, CDR2 YYEEEE. J was trimmed by 8 bases and V by 3 bases; bases with no gene match: 11. The CDR3 runs 16 residues. In nucleotides, the CDR3 is TGTGCCAGCAGCTGGGAGGCACTAGCGGGAACGGATGAGCAGTTCTTC. Translating gives CASSWEALAGTDEQFF.

This chain links TRBV7-9 with TRBJ1-1; maybe TRBD1 (5 bases). Germline V gene lookup returns CDR1 SEHNR and CDR2 FQNEAQ (reference sequence). Trimming took 5 bases from V and 6 from J, leaving 16 bases between them. There are 14 residues in the CDR3. CDR3 coding DNA: TGTGCCAGCAGCCAAGCAGGGTGGGTCGCTGAAGCTTTCTTT. This encodes CASSQAGWVAEAFF.

The J gene is TRBJ2-1, the V gene TRBV27; D call uncertain. The V and J ends lost 4 bases and 6 bases respectively, with 10 bases between them. Germline V gives CDR1 MNHEY, CDR2 SMNVEV (reference sequence). The CDR3 consists of 13 residues. CDR3 region: CASSSLDGNEQFF. The CDR3 DNA reads TGTGCCAGCAGTTCTCTAGATGGCAATGAGCAGTTCTTC.

The chain is built from TRBV9 and TRBJ2-7, with a tentative D call TRBD2 (6 bases). This CDR3 region has 15 residues. Deletions cut 0 bases from V and 3 bases from J, with 13 bases between. Germline V gene lookup returns CDR1 SGDLS and CDR2 YYNGEE. In nucleotides, the CDR3 is TGTGCCAGCAGCGTAGACGGCGGGAAGGGCTACGAGCAGTACTTC. This codes for CASSVDGGKGYEQYF. Combining the CDR3 with reference TRBV9 and TRBJ2-7 gives the whole variable domain DSGVTQTPKHLITATGQRVTLRCSPRSGDLSVYWYQQSLDQGLQFLIQYYNGEERAKGNILERFSAQQFPDLHSELNLSSLELGDSALYFCASSVDGGKGYEQYFGPGTRLTVT.